The text below deals with one TCR beta chain. These data originate in a study of blood T cell repertoires in COVID-19. Repertoires were generated with immunoSEQ multiplex PCR, while TCRdb's copy carries only in-frame clones and drops some. Of tens of thousands of clones in the sample, about 80% were seen once. This clonotype originated in a human donor in a cohort sampled during active COVID-19. What was sequenced was peripheral blood.

CDR3 sequence reads: CASSFRANGYTF. Written as DNA, the CDR3 is TGTGCCAGCAGTTTCCGAGCTAATGGCTACACCTTC. The chain recombines TRBV12-3 or TRBV12-4 with TRBJ1-2; unclear D gene. Trimming took off 3 bases at V and 6 bases at J, with 8 bases between the two ends. CDR3 length: 12 amino acids.